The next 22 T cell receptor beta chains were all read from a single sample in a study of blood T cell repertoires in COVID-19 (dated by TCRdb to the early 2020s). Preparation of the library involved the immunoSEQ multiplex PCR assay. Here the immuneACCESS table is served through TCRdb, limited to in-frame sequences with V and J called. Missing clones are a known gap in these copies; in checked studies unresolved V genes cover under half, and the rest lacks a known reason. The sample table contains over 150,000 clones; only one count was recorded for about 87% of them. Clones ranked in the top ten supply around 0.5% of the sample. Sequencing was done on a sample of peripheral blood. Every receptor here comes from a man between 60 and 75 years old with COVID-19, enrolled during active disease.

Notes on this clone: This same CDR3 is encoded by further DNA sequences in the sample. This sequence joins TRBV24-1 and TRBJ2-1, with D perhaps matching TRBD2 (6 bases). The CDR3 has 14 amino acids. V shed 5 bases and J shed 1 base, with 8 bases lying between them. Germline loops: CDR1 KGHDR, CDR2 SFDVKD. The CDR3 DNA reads TGTGCCACCAGTGGCGGAGGGTCCTACAATGAGCAGTTCTTC. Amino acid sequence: CATSGGGSYNEQFF.

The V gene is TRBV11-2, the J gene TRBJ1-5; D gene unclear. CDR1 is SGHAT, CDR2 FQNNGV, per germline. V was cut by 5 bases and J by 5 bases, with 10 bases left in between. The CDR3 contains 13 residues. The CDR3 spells CASSPLSDQPQHF. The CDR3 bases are TGTGCCAGCAGCCCCCTAAGCGATCAGCCCCAGCATTTT.

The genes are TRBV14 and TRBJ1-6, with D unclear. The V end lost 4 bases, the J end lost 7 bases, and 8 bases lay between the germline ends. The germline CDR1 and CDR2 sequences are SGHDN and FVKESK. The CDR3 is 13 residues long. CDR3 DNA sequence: TGTGCCAGCAGCCCAGGCCGAAATTCACCCCTCCACTTT. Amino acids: CASSPGRNSPLHF.

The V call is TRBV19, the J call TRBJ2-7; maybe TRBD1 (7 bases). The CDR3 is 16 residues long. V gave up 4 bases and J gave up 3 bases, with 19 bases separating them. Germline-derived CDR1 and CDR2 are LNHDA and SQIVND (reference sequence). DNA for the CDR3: TGTGCCAGTAGTACCCTCCGGACAGGCGGGAACTACGAGCAGTACTTC. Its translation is CASSTLRTGGNYEQYF.

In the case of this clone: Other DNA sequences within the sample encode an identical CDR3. Written as DNA, the CDR3 is TGCGCCAGCAGCCCCCAGACAGGAGTGAACACTGAAGCTTTCTTT. This sequence encodes CASSPQTGVNTEAFF. The genes are TRBV5-1 and TRBJ1-1, with D possibly TRBD1 on 6 matching bases. Germline V lookup: CDR1 SGHRS, CDR2 YFSETQ. Deletions cut 4 bases from V and 0 bases from J, with 13 bases between. The CDR3 totals 15 residues.

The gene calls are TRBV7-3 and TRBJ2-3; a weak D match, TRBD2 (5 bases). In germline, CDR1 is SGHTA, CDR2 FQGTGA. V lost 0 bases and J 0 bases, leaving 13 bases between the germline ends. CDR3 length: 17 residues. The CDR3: CASSLTASSPSTDTQYF. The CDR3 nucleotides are TGTGCCAGCAGCTTAACGGCTAGCAGTCCTAGCACAGATACGCAGTATTTT.

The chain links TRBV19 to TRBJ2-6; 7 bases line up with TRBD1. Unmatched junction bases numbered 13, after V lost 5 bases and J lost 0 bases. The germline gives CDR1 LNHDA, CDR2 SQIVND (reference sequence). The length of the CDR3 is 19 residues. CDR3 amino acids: CASSSVLGRGYSGANVLTF. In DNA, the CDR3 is TGTGCCAGTAGTTCAGTGCTGGGCAGGGGGTACTCTGGGGCCAACGTCCTGACTTTC.

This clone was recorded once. CDR3 protein: CASSPQTGGNTEAFF. CDR3 DNA: TGTGCCAGTAGTCCCCAGACAGGAGGGAACACTGAAGCTTTCTTT. The chain couples TRBV19 to TRBJ1-1; tentatively, D is TRBD1 (6 bases). V was trimmed by 5 bases and J by 1 base, leaving 14 bases between them. This CDR3 has 15 amino acids. From germline, CDR1 is LNHDA and CDR2 SQIVND (reference sequence).

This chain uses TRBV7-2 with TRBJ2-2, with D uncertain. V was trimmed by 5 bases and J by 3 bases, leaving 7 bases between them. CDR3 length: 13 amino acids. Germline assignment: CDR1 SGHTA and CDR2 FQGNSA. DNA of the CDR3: TGTGCCAGCAGCCCCTCGTACACCGGGGAGCTGTTTTTT. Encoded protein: CASSPSYTGELFF.

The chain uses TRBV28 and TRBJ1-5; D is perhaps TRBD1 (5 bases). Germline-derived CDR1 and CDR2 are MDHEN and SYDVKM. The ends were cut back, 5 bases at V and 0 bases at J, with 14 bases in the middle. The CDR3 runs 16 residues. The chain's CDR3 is CASSGGRRGSNQPQHF. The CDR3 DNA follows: TGTGCCAGCAGTGGGGGGAGGAGGGGTAGCAATCAGCCCCAGCATTTT.

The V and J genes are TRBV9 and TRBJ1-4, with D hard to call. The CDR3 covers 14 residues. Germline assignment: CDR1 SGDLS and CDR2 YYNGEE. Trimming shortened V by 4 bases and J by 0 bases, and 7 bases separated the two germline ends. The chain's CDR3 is CASSRVATNEKLFF. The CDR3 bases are TGTGCCAGCAGCAGAGTTGCAACTAATGAAAAACTGTTTTTT.

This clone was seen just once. The CDR3 DNA sequence: TGCGCCAGCAGCTTGGGTTTGCGGGAGGCCTACAATGAGCAGTTCTTC. Translating gives CASSLGLREAYNEQFF. The J gene is TRBJ2-1, the V gene TRBV5-1, with 8 bases identical to TRBD2. With 0 bases clipped from V and 2 bases from J, the junction kept 4 bases outside the gene matches. Germline V CDR1 and CDR2: SGHRS, YFSETQ. The CDR3 has 16 amino acids.

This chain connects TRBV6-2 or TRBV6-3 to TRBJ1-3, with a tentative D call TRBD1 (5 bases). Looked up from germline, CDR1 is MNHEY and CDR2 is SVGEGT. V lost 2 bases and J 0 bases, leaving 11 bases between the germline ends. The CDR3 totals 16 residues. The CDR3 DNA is TGTGCCAGCAGTTACCCCCGACAGAACTCTGGAAACACCATATATTTT. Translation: CASSYPRQNSGNTIYF.

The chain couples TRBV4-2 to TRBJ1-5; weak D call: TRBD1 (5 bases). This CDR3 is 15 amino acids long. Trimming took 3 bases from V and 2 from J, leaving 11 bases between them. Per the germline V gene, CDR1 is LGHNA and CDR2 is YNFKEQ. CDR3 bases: TGTGCCAGCAGCCACAAGGGGAAAGGCAATCAGCCCCAGCATTTT. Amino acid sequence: CASSHKGKGNQPQHF.

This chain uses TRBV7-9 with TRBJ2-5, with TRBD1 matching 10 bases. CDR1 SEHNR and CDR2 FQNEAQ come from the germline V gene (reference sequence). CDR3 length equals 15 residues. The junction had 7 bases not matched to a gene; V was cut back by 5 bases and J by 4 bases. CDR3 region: CASSRGTGVRETQYF. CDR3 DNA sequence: TGTGCCAGCAGCAGAGGGACAGGGGTTCGAGAGACCCAGTACTTC.

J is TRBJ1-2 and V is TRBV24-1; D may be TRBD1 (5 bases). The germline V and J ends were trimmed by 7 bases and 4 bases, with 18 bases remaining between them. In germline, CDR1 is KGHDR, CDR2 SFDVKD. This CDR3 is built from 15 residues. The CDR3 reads CATSGGQGSVYGYTF. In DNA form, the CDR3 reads TGTGCCACCAGCGGAGGGCAGGGAAGCGTCTATGGCTACACCTTC.

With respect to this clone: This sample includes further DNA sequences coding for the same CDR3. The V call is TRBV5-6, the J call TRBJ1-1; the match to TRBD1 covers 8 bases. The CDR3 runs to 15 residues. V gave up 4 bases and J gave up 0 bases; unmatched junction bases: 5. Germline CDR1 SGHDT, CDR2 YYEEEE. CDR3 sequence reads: CASSLRTGMNTEAFF. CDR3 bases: TGTGCCAGCAGCCTGCGGACAGGGATGAACACTGAAGCTTTCTTT.

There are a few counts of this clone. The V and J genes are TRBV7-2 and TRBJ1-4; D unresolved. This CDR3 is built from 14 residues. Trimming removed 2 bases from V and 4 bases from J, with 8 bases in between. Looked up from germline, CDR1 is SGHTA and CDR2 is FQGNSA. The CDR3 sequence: CASSLTFLNEKLFF. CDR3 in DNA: TGTGCCAGCAGCTTAACATTCCTTAATGAAAAACTGTTTTTT.

This chain's CDR3 is CATSRVGMGRSGQYF. The CDR3 coding sequence is TGTGCCACCAGCAGAGTCGGAATGGGGCGATCGGGCCAGTACTTC. The rearrangement joins TRBV15 to TRBJ2-5, with D possibly TRBD1 on 5 matching bases. The CDR3 consists of 15 residues. Germline V gene sequence: CDR1 LNHNV, CDR2 YYDKDF (reference sequence). Trimming took off 1 base at V and 10 bases at J, with 19 bases between the two ends.

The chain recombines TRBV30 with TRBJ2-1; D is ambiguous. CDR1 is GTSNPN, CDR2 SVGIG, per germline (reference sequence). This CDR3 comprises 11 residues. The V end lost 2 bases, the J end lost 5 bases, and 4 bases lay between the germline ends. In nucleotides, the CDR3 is TGTGCCTGGAGTCTACACAATGAGCAGTTCTTC. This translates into CAWSLHNEQFF.

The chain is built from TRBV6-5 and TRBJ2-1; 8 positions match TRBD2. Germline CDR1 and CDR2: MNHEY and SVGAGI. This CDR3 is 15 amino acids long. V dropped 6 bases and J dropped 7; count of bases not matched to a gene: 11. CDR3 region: CASRPTSGPWNEQFF. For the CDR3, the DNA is TGTGCCAGCAGACCTACTAGCGGACCTTGGAATGAGCAGTTCTTC.

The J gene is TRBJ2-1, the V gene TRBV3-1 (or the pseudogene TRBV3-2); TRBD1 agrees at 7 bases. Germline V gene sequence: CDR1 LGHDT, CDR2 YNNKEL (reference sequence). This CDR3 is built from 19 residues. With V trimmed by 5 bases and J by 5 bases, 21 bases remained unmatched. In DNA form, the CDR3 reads TGTGCCAGCAGCGATCCGGGACAGTCATTCATTCAAACCCACAATGAGCAGTTCTTC. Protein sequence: CASSDPGQSFIQTHNEQFF.